This T cell receptor beta chain was identified in a study of early T cells in non-severe SARS-CoV-2 infection. About the research overall: Bulk RNA isolated from unsorted whole blood underwent sequencing; chains were not paired.

In its sample, this clonotype was seen a few times. With 1 base removed from V and 0 bases from J, the gap between germline ends came to 3 bases. This CDR3 is built from 13 residues. Germline-derived CDR1 and CDR2 are MGHRA and YSYEKL. Individual cDNA molecules were tagged with unique molecular identifiers, the study reported. TCRdb reprocessed the 5' RACE reads via MiXCR and lists one record per CDR3 protein. The sample consists of about 59,000 distinct CDR3 sequences, less than 15% of them appearing once. The chain employs TRBV4-1 and TRBJ2-5; D uncertain. The sequencing here drew on whole blood, taken at baseline. This clonotype was sampled from an adult who was a healthcare worker with PCR-confirmed SARS-CoV-2 infection or an uninfected control (not recorded which). This CDR3 reads CASSQGHQETQYF. DNA of the CDR3: TGCGCCAGCAGCCAAGGTCACCAAGAGACCCAGTACTTC.